Listed here are 17 T cell receptor beta chains from one sample, sequenced in a study of patients and donors after allogeneic stem cell transplantation. MiXCR, applied by TCRdb to the RT-PCR reads, yields one record per CDR3 protein. The data show about 200,000 distinct CDR3 sequences, about 40% seen once. Input material: blood, either unsorted or a sorted T cell fraction (not recorded which). Every receptor here comes from a human donor who was either an allogeneic HSCT recipient or a stem cell or donor lymphocyte infusion donor (not recorded which). It is not recorded whose cells these are; they may come from a transplant donor.

This clonotype was picked up a small number of times. The V and J genes are TRBV6-2 or TRBV6-3 and TRBJ2-3, with unresolved D. CDR3 length: 13 residues. Trimming removed 2 bases from V and 3 bases from J, with 6 bases in between. The germline gives CDR1 MNHEY, CDR2 SVGEGT. The CDR3 sequence: CASSYEITDTQYF. CDR3 DNA sequence: TGTGCCAGCAGTTACGAGATTACAGATACGCAGTATTTT.

This chain joins TRBV5-1 and TRBJ2-7, with 8 bases aligning to TRBD2. CDR3 size: 14 residues. The ends lost 6 bases at V and 5 bases at J; junction bases unmatched: 10. Germline lookup yields CDR1 SGHRS and CDR2 YFSETQ. CDR3 amino acids: CASKVREGLDEQYF. DNA of the CDR3: TGCGCCAGCAAGGTCCGGGAGGGCCTTGACGAGCAGTACTTC.

V usage is TRBV5-6 and J usage is TRBJ2-7, with 7 bases lining up with TRBD2. With 2 bases clipped from V and 4 bases from J, the junction kept 12 bases outside the gene matches. Per germline, CDR1 SGHDT and CDR2 YYEEEE. The CDR3 spans 16 residues. CDR3 nucleotides: TGTGCCAGCAGCTTTGTCGTGCGGGAGAGCTGGTACGAGCAGTACTTC. The encoded protein is CASSFVVRESWYEQYF. The full variable domain, with the rest looked up from reference TRBV5-6 and TRBJ2-7, is DAGVTQSPTHLIKTRGQQVTLRCSPKSGHDTVSWYQQALGQGPQFIFQYYEEEERQRGNFPDRFSGHQFPNYSSELNVNALLLGDSALYLCASSFVVRESWYEQYFGPGTRLTVT.

The chain couples TRBV4-3 to TRBJ1-4; D is unresolved. Germline V gives CDR1 LGHNA, CDR2 YSLEER. Trimming stripped 0 bases from V and 4 bases from J, with 15 bases between. The CDR3 is made up of 17 amino acids. The CDR3 sequence is CASSQDTRGPGNEKLFF. The CDR3 DNA reads TGCGCCAGCAGCCAAGATACGAGAGGGCCCGGTAATGAAAAACTGTTTTTT.

The rearrangement links TRBV20-1 to TRBJ2-7; no clear D. Germline loops: CDR1 DFQATT, CDR2 SNEGSKA (reference sequence). This CDR3 region has 14 residues. The V gene lost 0 bases and the J gene lost 0 bases, with 9 bases spanning the gap. The CDR3 DNA sequence: TGCAGTGCTAGAGATTTCGGAAGCTCCTACGAGCAGTACTTC. This codes for CSARDFGSSYEQYF.

V gene TRBV29-1 combines with J gene TRBJ2-2; the match to TRBD2 covers 9 bases. The V gene end was trimmed by 7 bases and the J gene end by 5 bases; junction bases not matched to a gene: 8. The CDR3 is 14 residues long. Looked up from germline, CDR1 is SQVTM and CDR2 is ANQGSEA. In DNA, the CDR3 is TGCAGCGCATCGGGACTAGCAGGGACCGGGGAGCTGTTTTTT. It codes for CSASGLAGTGELFF.

This clonotype turned up a few times. The V gene is TRBV20-1, the J gene TRBJ1-2; maybe TRBD1 (6 bases). The CDR3 loop spans 13 amino acids. Trimming left V 1 base short and J 8 bases short, with 14 bases between. CDR1 DFQATT and CDR2 SNEGSKA come from the germline V gene (reference sequence). In DNA form, the CDR3 reads TGCAGTGCTAGAGGGCAGGGGTTGTACGGCTACACCTTC. Encoded protein: CSARGQGLYGYTF.

This clonotype turned up a few times. The rearrangement joins TRBV9 to TRBJ2-7; no definite D call. The CDR3 extends over 13 amino acids. Germline V gives CDR1 SGDLS, CDR2 YYNGEE. Trimming took 0 bases from V and 3 from J, leaving 7 bases between them. CDR3 nucleotides: TGTGCCAGCAGCGTAGAGGATTTCTACGAGCAGTACTTC. Its protein product is CASSVEDFYEQYF.

V is TRBV13 and J is TRBJ2-4; TRBD2 aligns across 8 bases. This CDR3 has 16 residues. V trimming: 0 bases; J trimming: 2 bases; junction bases outside the gene matches: 3. CDR1 and CDR2 (germline): PRHDT, FYEKMQ (reference sequence). The CDR3 nucleotides are TGTGCCAGCAGCTTAGGACTAGCGGTGTCCAAAAACATTCAGTACTTC. Its protein product is CASSLGLAVSKNIQYF.

V is TRBV30 and J is TRBJ1-5; D ambiguous. From germline, CDR1 is GTSNPN and CDR2 SVGIG (reference sequence). The V end lost 0 bases, the J end lost 0 bases, and 9 bases lay between the germline ends. The CDR3 extends over 15 amino acids. CDR3 DNA sequence: TGTGCCTGGAGTGTATTTGTTTATAGCAATCAGCCCCAGCATTTT. Translated: CAWSVFVYSNQPQHF.

There are many counts of this clonotype. V gene TRBV5-1 combines with J gene TRBJ1-1; D possibly corresponds to TRBD1 (6 bases). Germline loops: CDR1 SGHRS, CDR2 YFSETQ. This CDR3 is built from 14 residues. Deletions cut 2 bases from V and 1 base from J, with 9 bases between. As DNA, the CDR3 is TGCGCCAGCAGCTTACAGGGTAGGAACACTGAAGCTTTCTTT. This sequence encodes CASSLQGRNTEAFF.

This clonotype occurred a few times. The chain combines TRBV12-3 or TRBV12-4 with TRBJ1-3; 8 bases agree with TRBD1. The CDR3 is made up of 14 amino acids. With V trimmed by 5 bases and J by 5 bases, 5 bases remained unmatched. In DNA form, the CDR3 reads TGTGCCAGCAGTGGACAGGGAACAAGAAACACCATATATTTT. The encoded protein is CASSGQGTRNTIYF.

This sequence joins TRBV29-1 and TRBJ1-5; weak D call: TRBD1 (6 bases). This CDR3 is built from 13 residues. The V gene lost 4 bases and the J gene lost 4 bases, with 11 bases spanning the gap. Germline V gene sequence: CDR1 SQVTM, CDR2 ANQGSEA. This chain's CDR3 is CSVGDRLNQPQHF. In nucleotides, the CDR3 is TGCAGCGTTGGAGACAGGCTTAATCAGCCCCAGCATTTT.

This clonotype was seen a single time. The chain employs TRBV4-3 and TRBJ2-7, with a tentative D call TRBD2 (6 bases). The CDR3 spans 14 residues. Germline loops: CDR1 LGHNA, CDR2 YSLEER. With 1 base removed from V and 2 bases from J, the gap between germline ends came to 9 bases. CDR3: CASSQAGLPYEQYF. The DNA for the CDR3 is TGCGCCAGCAGCCAAGCAGGACTACCCTACGAGCAGTACTTC.

This clonotype has just a few counts. V and J are TRBV28 and TRBJ1-4, with a weak D call TRBD1 (5 bases). V lost 7 bases to trimming and J lost 3 bases, with 18 bases between them. Germline V gives CDR1 MDHEN, CDR2 SYDVKM. The CDR3 has 16 amino acids. This CDR3 reads CASNSLQGSANEKLFF. In nucleotides, the CDR3 is TGTGCCAGCAATTCCCTCCAGGGATCAGCTAATGAAAAACTGTTTTTT.

This chain uses TRBV20-1 with TRBJ1-5; 9 bases align to TRBD1. Germline V gene lookup returns CDR1 DFQATT and CDR2 SNEGSKA (reference sequence). The CDR3 extends over 14 amino acids. Unmatched junction bases numbered 3, after V lost 1 base and J lost 5 bases. This CDR3 is CSARGDRAYQPQHF. CDR3 DNA sequence: TGCAGTGCTAGAGGGGACAGGGCTTATCAGCCCCAGCATTTT.

The rearrangement uses TRBV18 and TRBJ1-2; no clear D. V was cut by 1 base and J by 4 bases, with 10 bases left in between. This CDR3 region has 14 residues. Per germline, CDR1 KGHSH and CDR2 LQKENI. This chain's CDR3 is CASSPRPSIYGYTF. As DNA, the CDR3 is TGTGCCAGCTCACCACGACCAAGCATCTATGGCTACACCTTC.